Reported below is one T cell receptor (beta chain). The record originates from a study of blood T cell repertoires in COVID-19. Overall study: T cells, B-cell-depleted T cells, or PBMCs supplied cDNA or gDNA.

How the authors handled the data: Researchers report that nucleated cell counts were estimated from reference gene primer amplification. The protocol was immunoSEQ multiplex PCR, while the TCRdb copy is restricted to in-frame clones and leaves out a portion. V and J calls and clone size come straight from that table; D and trimming were deduced from the DNA. The sample contains approximately 120,000 clones, around 83% of which appear only once. The sample comprised peripheral blood. This sequence was found in a human donor in a cohort sampled during active COVID-19.

CDR3 in DNA: TGTGCCTGGAGTGGACAGTTTAACTATGGCTACACCTTC. Amino acids: CAWSGQFNYGYTF. The chain links TRBV30 to TRBJ1-2; D is perhaps TRBD1 (5 bases). V lost 1 base, J lost 1 base, and 7 bases lay in between. The CDR3 is 13 amino acids. Germline V CDR1 and CDR2: GTSNPN, SVGIG (reference sequence). The full variable domain, its missing parts supplied by reference TRBV30 and TRBJ1-2, is SQTIHQWPATLVQPVGSPLSLECTVEGTSNPNLYWYRQAAGRGLQLLFYSVGIGQISSEVPQNLSASRPQDRQFILSSKKLLLSDSGFYLCAWSGQFNYGYTFGSGTRLTVV.